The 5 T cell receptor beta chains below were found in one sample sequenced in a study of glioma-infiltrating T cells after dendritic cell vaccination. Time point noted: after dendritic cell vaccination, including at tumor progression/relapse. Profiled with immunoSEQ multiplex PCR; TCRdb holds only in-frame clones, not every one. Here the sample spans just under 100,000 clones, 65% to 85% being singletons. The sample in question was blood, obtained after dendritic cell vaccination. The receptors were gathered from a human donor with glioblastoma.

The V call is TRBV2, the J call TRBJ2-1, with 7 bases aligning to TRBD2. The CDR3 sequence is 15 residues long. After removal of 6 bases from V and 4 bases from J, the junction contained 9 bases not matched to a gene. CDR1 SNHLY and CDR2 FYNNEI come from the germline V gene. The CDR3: CASRGRAGRYNEQFF. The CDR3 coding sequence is TGTGCCAGCAGGGGCCGAGCGGGACGGTACAATGAGCAGTTCTTC.

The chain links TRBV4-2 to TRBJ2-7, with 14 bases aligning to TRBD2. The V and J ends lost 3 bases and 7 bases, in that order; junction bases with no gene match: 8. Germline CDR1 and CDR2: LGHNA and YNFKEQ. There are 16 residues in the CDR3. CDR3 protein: CASSQAPGLAGDEQYF. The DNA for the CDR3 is TGTGCCAGCAGCCAGGCCCCGGGACTAGCGGGAGATGAGCAGTACTTC.

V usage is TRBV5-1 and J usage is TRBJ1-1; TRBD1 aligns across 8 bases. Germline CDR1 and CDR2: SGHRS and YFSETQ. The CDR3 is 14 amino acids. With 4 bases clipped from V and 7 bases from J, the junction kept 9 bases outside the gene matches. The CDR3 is CASSVQTGGNEAFF. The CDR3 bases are TGCGCCAGCAGCGTACAAACAGGGGGGAATGAAGCTTTCTTT.

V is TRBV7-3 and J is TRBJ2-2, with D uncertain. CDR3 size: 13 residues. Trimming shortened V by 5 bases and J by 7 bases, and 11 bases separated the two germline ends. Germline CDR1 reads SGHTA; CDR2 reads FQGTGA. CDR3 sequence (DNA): TGTGCCAGCAGCCGCGGTGGCGGCGGGGAGCTGTTTTTT. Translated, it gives CASSRGGGGELFF.

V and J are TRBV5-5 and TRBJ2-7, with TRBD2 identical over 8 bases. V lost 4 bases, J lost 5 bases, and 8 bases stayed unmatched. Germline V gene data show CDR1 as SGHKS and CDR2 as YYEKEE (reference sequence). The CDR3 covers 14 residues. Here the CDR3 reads CASSPTSGRDEQYF. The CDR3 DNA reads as TGTGCCAGCAGCCCCACCAGCGGGAGAGACGAGCAGTACTTC.